A selection of T cell receptor beta chains follows, all from one sample in a study of molecular identifiers for immune sequencing clone quantification. From the PCR reads, TCRdb called clonotypes with MiXCR, one entry per CDR3 protein. The data show under 600,000 distinct CDR3 sequences, around 23% seen once. Sequencing used naive CD8+ T cells from blood, with Jurkat cell RNA spiked in. All receptors derive from a human donor in good health. Some libraries in this study had Jurkat cell RNA spiked in. Each CDR3 is given with its conserved first and last residue. The D gene is left open where the match is weak. A row's size may be missing; if present it is once, few, many or a size class.

D: .
size: .
J: TRBJ2-5
V: TRBV12-3/TRBV12-4
DNA: TGTGCCAGCAGTCCTACGGGACCTACACCTCTACAAGAGACCCAGTACTTC
CDR3: CASSPTGPTPLQETQYF

D: .
size: .
J: TRBJ2-3
V: TRBV4-3
DNA: TGCGCCAGCAGCCAAGAGGCGCGGGGCCTAGATACGCAGTATTTT
CDR3: CASSQEARGLDTQYF

D: .
size: many
J: TRBJ2-7
V: TRBV5-6
DNA: TGTGCCAGTGGTACAGGGCTACCCTACGAGCAGTACTTC
CDR3: CASGTGLPYEQYF

D: .
size: many
J: TRBJ2-7
V: TRBV5-1
DNA: TGCGCCAGCAGCTTGGAGGCAGGGTTGATTGGGGAGCAGTACTTC
CDR3: CASSLEAGLIGEQYF

D: TRBD2
size: few
J: TRBJ2-1
V: TRBV7-9
DNA: TGTGCCAGCAGCTTAGTAACTAGCGGGAGGGACCCCCAGTTCTTC
CDR3: CASSLVTSGRDPQFF

D: TRBD1
size: .
J: TRBJ1-4
V: TRBV20-1
DNA: TGCAGTGCTGGAGGTCCGGGACAGGGTCCTGAAAAACTGTTTTTT
CDR3: CSAGGPGQGPEKLFF

D: .
size: .
J: TRBJ1-5
V: TRBV10-2
DNA: TGCGCCAGCCCCCGGCCCCTCGTGGCCCAGCATTTT
CDR3: CASPRPLVAQHF

D: .
size: .
J: TRBJ1-5
V: TRBV20-1
DNA: TGCAGTGCTGAACAACTAGCGCTGGCCGCAGATACGCAGCATTTT
CDR3: CSAEQLALAADTQHF

D: .
size: many
J: TRBJ2-7
V: TRBV20-1
DNA: TGCAGTGCTAGAGAGGCGCCGAGGGAATCCTACGAGCAGTACTTC
CDR3: CSAREAPRESYEQYF

D: .
size: many
J: TRBJ2-7
V: TRBV20-1
DNA: TGCAGTGCTCGCTCAGGTTATGCCTACGAGCAGTACTTC
CDR3: CSARSGYAYEQYF

D: TRBD1
size: few
J: TRBJ1-1
V: TRBV2
DNA: TGTGCCAGCAGGGCGACAGGGCTCGCTGAAGCTTTCTTT
CDR3: CASRATGLAEAFF

D: TRBD1
size: .
J: TRBJ2-7
V: TRBV27
DNA: TGTGCCAGCAGTTTAGGGGGACAGGGGTCGTCCGAGCAGTACTTC
CDR3: CASSLGGQGSSEQYF

D: .
size: .
J: TRBJ1-1
V: TRBV19
DNA: TGTGCCAGCCACCTCAGTTTTAGCACTGAAGCTTTCTTT
CDR3: CASHLSFSTEAFF

D: .
size: few
J: TRBJ2-1
V: TRBV7-2
DNA: TGTGCCAGCAGCGCCCTGGAGTTGGGCGGAAATGAGCAGTTCTTC
CDR3: CASSALELGGNEQFF

D: .
size: many
J: TRBJ2-5
V: TRBV5-4
DNA: TGTGCCAGCAGCTCGGACACTGGAGAGACCCAGTACTTC
CDR3: CASSSDTGETQYF

D: TRBD1
size: many
J: TRBJ2-5
V: TRBV29-1
DNA: TGCAGCGCTGACAGGGTTTCTTGGGAGACCCAGTACTTC
CDR3: CSADRVSWETQYF

D: TRBD1
size: many
J: TRBJ2-7
V: TRBV6-5
DNA: TGTGCCAGCAGTTCCGGGACAGGGCCCACCTACGAGCAGTACTTC
CDR3: CASSSGTGPTYEQYF

D: .
size: few
J: TRBJ1-4
V: TRBV28
DNA: TGTGCCAGCGGAACGTGGGCCAGTAATGAAAAACTGTTTTTT
CDR3: CASGTWASNEKLFF

D: .
size: many
J: TRBJ2-7
V: TRBV5-6
DNA: TGTGCCAGCAGCTTGTCGGGGTGGAGCTCCTACGAGCAGTACTTC
CDR3: CASSLSGWSSYEQYF

D: .
size: many
J: TRBJ1-1
V: TRBV6-6
DNA: TGTGCCAGCAGTTACGGCCCCGGCCTGGCTGAAGCTTTCTTT
CDR3: CASSYGPGLAEAFF

D: .
size: many
J: TRBJ1-1
V: TRBV29-1
DNA: TGCAGCGTTGTTGTGAACACTGAAGCTTTCTTT
CDR3: CSVVVNTEAFF

D: TRBD2
size: .
J: TRBJ2-1
V: TRBV12-3/TRBV12-4
DNA: TGTGCCAGCACCCTCGGACTAGCGGGGGGCAATGAGCAGTTCTTC
CDR3: CASTLGLAGGNEQFF

D: TRBD2
size: few
J: TRBJ2-5
V: TRBV7-9
DNA: TGTGCCAGCCGGGCGGGGGGGTTCCAAGAGACCCAGTACTTC
CDR3: CASRAGGFQETQYF

D: .
size: few
J: TRBJ1-5
V: TRBV19
DNA: TGTGCCAGTAGTATCCAGGGATGGAGCAATCAGCCCCAGCATTTT
CDR3: CASSIQGWSNQPQHF

D: .
size: .
J: TRBJ2-7
V: TRBV6-5
DNA: TGTGCCAGCAGTTACAGCCCCGACAGCGGTTTATTGAAGCAGTACTTC
CDR3: CASSYSPDSGLLKQYF

D: .
size: .
J: TRBJ1-2
V: TRBV19
DNA: TGTGCCAGTGCCCCCGGGACAACCTATGGCTACACCTTC
CDR3: CASAPGTTYGYTF

D: TRBD2
size: once
J: TRBJ2-1
V: TRBV9
DNA: TGTGCCAGCAGTACTAGCGGGGGGTCTAGCAATGAGCAGTCCTTC
CDR3: CASSTSGGSSNEQSF

D: .
size: many
J: TRBJ2-7
V: TRBV6-5
DNA: TGTGCCAGCAGTTACCCCGGGGGCCCCGGCGAGCAGTACTTC
CDR3: CASSYPGGPGEQYF

D: .
size: few
J: TRBJ2-7
V: TRBV4-3
DNA: TGCGCCAGCAGCCAAGTCACAGAAAGCTCCTACGAGCAGTACTTC
CDR3: CASSQVTESSYEQYF

D: .
size: many
J: TRBJ1-2
V: TRBV6-6
DNA: TGTGCCAGCAGTTACGGGGCAGACAGCTATGGCTACACCTTC
CDR3: CASSYGADSYGYTF

D: TRBD2
size: .
J: TRBJ2-3
V: TRBV4-1
DNA: TGCGCCAGCAGCCAAGTTTCAAGCGGGGTTTTAGATACGCAGTATTTT
CDR3: CASSQVSSGVLDTQYF